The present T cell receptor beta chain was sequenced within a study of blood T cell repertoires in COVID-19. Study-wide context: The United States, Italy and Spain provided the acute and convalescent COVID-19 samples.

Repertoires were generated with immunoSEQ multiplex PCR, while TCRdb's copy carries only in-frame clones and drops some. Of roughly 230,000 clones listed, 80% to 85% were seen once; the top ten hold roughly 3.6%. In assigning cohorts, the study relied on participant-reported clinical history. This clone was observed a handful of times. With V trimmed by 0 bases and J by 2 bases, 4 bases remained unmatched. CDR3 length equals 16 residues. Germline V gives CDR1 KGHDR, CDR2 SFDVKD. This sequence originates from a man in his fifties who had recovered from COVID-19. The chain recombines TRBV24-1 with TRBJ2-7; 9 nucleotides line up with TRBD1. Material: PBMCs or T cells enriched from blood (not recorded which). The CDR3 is CATSDLKGQGTYEQYF. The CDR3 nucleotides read TGTGCCACCAGTGATTTGAAGGGACAGGGAACCTACGAGCAGTACTTC.